This TCR beta chain stems from a study of T cell repertoires in cytomegalovirus infection (dated by TCRdb to between 2017 and 2020). General notes on the study: The HLA type of each donor mattered for the analysis, because public TCR beta signatures pointed to carriage of CMV infection along with the matching HLA type.

Trimming at the junction amounts to 1 base on V and 0 bases on J, and the germline ends lie 13 bases apart. From its cysteine to its phenylalanine, the CDR3 spans 17 amino acids. This entry keeps only the CDR3 DNA: 51 bases, framed from base 1. The sequencing machine was an Illumina HiSeq 1500. TCRdb redid the processing of the public reads, applying fastp at Q25 and MiXCR, and retained in-frame beta chains. Rows matching on CDR3 protein sequence are summarized as one entry with the most common DNA and genes. Present in this sample are some 180,000 distinct CDR3 sequences, about a sixth of which were seen just once. The leading ten clones occupy under 30% of the sample. Worth noting for this clonotype: There is no known antigen for this receptor. Base qualities are not at hand, and no much larger clone is one base apart.

Study-wide findings and limitations: The ex vivo response was dominated by HLA-C-restricted CMV-specific TCR beta clonotypes, which also provided the single most frequent clonotype in two of eight donors. Carriers of CMV infection plus the relevant HLA type were discriminated by the cumulative frequency of public TCR beta family members in the study cohort and in an independent roughly 340-donor cohort.

The sample taken for sequencing was CD8+ T cells from PBMCs. The chain is encoded by TRBV12-3 or TRBV12-4 joined to TRBJ2-1; matching of 5 bases hints at TRBD2 as the D gene. The sequence was obtained from a human donor in good health (CMV status not recorded). Some clones in this sample may be carry-over from other donors' samples. The CDR3 in this case is CASSLGPPTSSYNEQFF. At the DNA level, the sequence is TGTGCCAGCAGTTTAGGCCCACCTACTAGCTCCTACAATGAGCAGTTCTTC.